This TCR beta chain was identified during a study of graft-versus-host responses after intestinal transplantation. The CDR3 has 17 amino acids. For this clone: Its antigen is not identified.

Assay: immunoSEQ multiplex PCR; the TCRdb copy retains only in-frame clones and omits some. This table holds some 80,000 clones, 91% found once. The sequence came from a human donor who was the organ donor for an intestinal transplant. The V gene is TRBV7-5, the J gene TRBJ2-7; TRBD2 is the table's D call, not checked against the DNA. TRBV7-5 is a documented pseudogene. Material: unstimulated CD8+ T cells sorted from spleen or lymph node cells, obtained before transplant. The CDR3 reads CVRSLGPYSGRAYEQYF. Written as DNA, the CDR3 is TGTGTCAGAAGCTTAGGGCCTTATAGCGGGAGAGCCTACGAGCAGTACTTC.